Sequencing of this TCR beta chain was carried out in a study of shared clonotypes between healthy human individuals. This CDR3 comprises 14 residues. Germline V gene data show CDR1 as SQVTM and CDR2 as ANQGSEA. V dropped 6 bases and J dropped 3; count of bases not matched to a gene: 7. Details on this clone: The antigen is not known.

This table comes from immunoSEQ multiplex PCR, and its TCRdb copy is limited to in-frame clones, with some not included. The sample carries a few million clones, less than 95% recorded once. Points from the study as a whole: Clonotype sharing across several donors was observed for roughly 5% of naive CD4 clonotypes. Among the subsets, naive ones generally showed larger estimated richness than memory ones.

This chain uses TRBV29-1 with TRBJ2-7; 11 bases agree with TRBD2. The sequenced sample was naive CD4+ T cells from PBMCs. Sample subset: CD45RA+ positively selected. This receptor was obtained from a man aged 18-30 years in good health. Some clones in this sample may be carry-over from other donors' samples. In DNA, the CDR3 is TGCAGCGTATCGGTGGGACTAGCGGACTACGAGCAGTACTTC. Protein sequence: CSVSVGLADYEQYF.